The 32 T cell receptor beta chains listed next were all sequenced from one sample in a study of blood T cell repertoires in COVID-19. The protocol was immunoSEQ multiplex PCR, while the TCRdb copy is restricted to in-frame clones and leaves out a portion. The repertoire includes about 110,000 clones, 88% of them detected once, and around 3% sits in the top ten. Sequenced material: peripheral blood. The receptors shown here come from a woman aged 45-65 years with acute or convalescent COVID-19.

The chain carries TRBV9 and TRBJ2-2, with TRBD2 matching over 13 bases. Germline V gene data show CDR1 as SGDLS and CDR2 as YYNGEE. With 3 bases clipped from V and 6 bases from J, the junction kept 2 bases outside the gene matches. The CDR3 covers 15 residues. The DNA of the CDR3 is TGTGCCAGCAGCGCGGGACTAGCGGGGTCCGGGGAGCTGTTTTTT. Protein sequence: CASSAGLAGSGELFF.

The genes are TRBV2 and TRBJ2-3; 11 nucleotides line up with TRBD2. V was pared by 4 bases and J by 8 bases, with 11 bases of the junction left unmatched. The CDR3 length is 16 residues. The germline V gene has CDR1 SNHLY and CDR2 FYNNEI. The CDR3 DNA sequence: TGTGCCAGCAGTGCGAACCTAGCGGGGGGTACGGGTACGCAGTATTTT. Translation gives CASSANLAGGTGTQYF.

The chain is built from TRBV19 and TRBJ2-3, with no clear D. Looked up from germline, CDR1 is LNHDA and CDR2 is SQIVND (reference sequence). With 3 bases removed from V and 1 base from J, the gap between germline ends came to 14 bases. The CDR3 length is 16 residues. In DNA form, the CDR3 reads TGTGCCAGTAGTATCCAGGCGAAGGTCGGCACAGATACGCAGTATTTT. As protein: CASSIQAKVGTDTQYF.

The chain is built from TRBV6-1 and TRBJ1-2; TRBD1 is a possible D gene (5 bases). Trimming left V 0 bases short and J 0 bases short, with 17 bases between. Per the germline V gene, CDR1 is MNHNS and CDR2 is SASEGT. This CDR3 is built from 18 residues. CDR3 nucleotides: TGTGCCAGCAGTGAAGCGCCGGCAGGGTCCCAAGCTAACTATGGCTACACCTTC. This codes for CASSEAPAGSQANYGYTF.

The chain has TRBV2 and TRBJ1-2; 7 bases agree with TRBD1. The CDR3 consists of 13 residues. Trimming cost V 4 bases and J 6 bases; bases outside gene matches: 5. CDR1 SNHLY and CDR2 FYNNEI come from the germline V gene. DNA for the CDR3: TGTGCCAGCAGTGCTCGCAGGGGGGATGGCTACACCTTC. This translates into CASSARRGDGYTF.

The chain carries TRBV28 and TRBJ2-3, with 7 bases that match TRBD2. Germline V gene sequence: CDR1 MDHEN, CDR2 SYDVKM. V trimming: 5 bases; J trimming: 6 bases; junction bases outside the gene matches: 14. This CDR3 comprises 16 residues. In nucleotides, the CDR3 is TGTGCCAGCAGTGGAAGGCGGGAGATGGTAGGGGATACGCAGTATTTT. It yields the protein CASSGRREMVGDTQYF.

The chain uses TRBV5-8 and TRBJ2-1; 8 bases fit TRBD2. The J segment lost 3 bases and the V segment lost 2 bases, leaving 4 bases of the junction unmatched. Per the germline V gene, CDR1 is SGHTS and CDR2 is YDEGEE. CDR3 size: 15 residues. The CDR3 nucleotides read TGTGCCAGCAGCTTTGGGACTAGTAACTACAATGAGCAGTTCTTC. This sequence encodes CASSFGTSNYNEQFF.

The rearrangement joins TRBV24-1 to TRBJ2-1; D possibly corresponds to TRBD2 (6 bases). CDR3 size: 16 residues. Trimming removed 1 base from V and 2 bases from J, with 11 bases in between. The germline gives CDR1 KGHDR, CDR2 SFDVKD. CDR3 in amino acids: CATSDLERATYNEQFF. CDR3 DNA: TGTGCCACCAGTGATTTAGAGCGGGCGACCTACAATGAGCAGTTCTTC.

The chain combines TRBV6-1 with TRBJ1-1; 8 nucleotides match TRBD1. The CDR3 has 17 residues. The V gene end was trimmed by 3 bases and the J gene end by 0 bases; junction bases not matched to a gene: 9. From germline, CDR1 is MNHNS and CDR2 SASEGT. The CDR3 coding sequence is TGTGCCAGCAGTGAGCGGGGGACAGGTTCTTTGAACACTGAAGCTTTCTTT. Translation: CASSERGTGSLNTEAFF.

This chain links TRBV5-1 with TRBJ1-1, with D perhaps TRBD1 (6 bases). Germline lookup yields CDR1 SGHRS and CDR2 YFSETQ. The V and J ends lost 5 bases and 5 bases respectively, with 16 bases between them. The CDR3 length is 14 residues. The CDR3 loop reads CASSSQGGETEAFF. CDR3 DNA sequence: TGCGCCAGCAGTTCACAGGGAGGGGAAACTGAAGCTTTCTTT.

The V call is TRBV9, the J call TRBJ1-1; no definite D call. V was clipped by 0 bases and J by 0 bases, with 6 bases between them. CDR1 and CDR2 (germline): SGDLS, YYNGEE. The CDR3 spans 14 residues. This CDR3 is CASSVGHLNTEAFF. The DNA for the CDR3 is TGTGCCAGCAGCGTAGGACACTTGAACACTGAAGCTTTCTTT.

The CDR3 DNA reads TGTGCCTGGAATCCCCGGGACAGGGGCGACAATCAGCCCCAGCATTTT. Translated: CAWNPRDRGDNQPQHF. The chain links TRBV30 to TRBJ1-5; 10 nucleotides agree with TRBD1. The CDR3 runs 16 residues. After removal of 4 bases from V and 3 bases from J, the junction contained 9 bases not matched to a gene. The germline V gene encodes CDR1 GTSNPN and CDR2 SVGIG (reference sequence).

The rearrangement uses TRBV12-3 or TRBV12-4 and TRBJ1-1; D uncertain. V gave up 1 base and J gave up 2 bases, with 5 bases separating them. This CDR3 spans 13 amino acids. The CDR3 DNA reads as TGTGCCAGCAGTTTAGTCGGTAACACTGAAGCTTTCTTT. The encoded protein is CASSLVGNTEAFF.

The rearrangement uses TRBV2 and TRBJ2-5, with D possibly being TRBD2 (6 bases). Trimming took off 7 bases at V and 4 bases at J, with 16 bases between the two ends. Germline CDR1 is SNHLY and CDR2 is FYNNEI. This CDR3 spans 14 amino acids. The CDR3 DNA reads as TGTGCCAGCAAGCCTACTAGCTTCCGAGAGACCCAGTACTTC. This sequence encodes CASKPTSFRETQYF. Variable domain in full (rest from reference TRBV2 and TRBJ2-5): EPEVTQTPSHQVTQMGQEVILRCVPISNHLYFYWYRQILGQKVEFLVSFYNNEISEKSEIFDDQFSVERPDGSNFTLKIRSTKLEDSAMYFCASKPTSFRETQYFGPGTRLLVL.

This clone was recorded once. The CDR3 is CARGPSDEKLFF. CDR3 DNA sequence: TGTGCCAGGGGGCCAAGCGATGAAAAACTGTTTTTT. The chain carries TRBV30 and TRBJ1-4, with 7 bases fitting TRBD1. The germline CDR1 and CDR2 sequences are GTSNPN and SVGIG (reference sequence). CDR3 length: 12 amino acids. Trimming cost V 8 bases and J 6 bases; bases outside gene matches: 6.

The genes are TRBV10-3 and TRBJ2-2, with a tentative D call TRBD2 (6 bases). The CDR3 is 14 residues long. Trimming shortened V by 6 bases and J by 6 bases, and 14 bases separated the two germline ends. Germline lookup yields CDR1 ENHRY and CDR2 SYGVKD. CDR3 amino acids: CAIRPGLHPGELFF. CDR3 in DNA: TGTGCCATCAGGCCGGGACTCCACCCCGGGGAGCTGTTTTTT.

The chain is built from TRBV7-9 and TRBJ1-1, with 9 bases that match TRBD1. The CDR3 totals 15 residues. Germline V gene lookup returns CDR1 SEHNR and CDR2 FQNEAQ (reference sequence). Trimming cost V 4 bases and J 4 bases; bases outside gene matches: 7. The CDR3: CASSSMTGGGTEAFF. The CDR3, as DNA: TGTGCCAGCAGCTCCATGACAGGGGGGGGCACTGAAGCTTTCTTT. Full variable domain (outside the CDR3, taken from reference TRBV7-9 and TRBJ1-1): DTGVSQNPRHKITKRGQNVTFRCDPISEHNRLYWYRQTLGQGPEFLTYFQNEAQLEKSRLLSDRFSAERPKGSFSTLEIQRTEQGDSAMYLCASSSMTGGGTEAFFGQGTRLTVV.

The chain carries TRBV19 and TRBJ2-3; TRBD2 aligns across 10 bases. CDR1 is LNHDA, CDR2 SQIVND, per germline (reference sequence). Unmatched junction bases numbered 6, after V lost 7 bases and J lost 5 bases. The CDR3 is 14 amino acids. This chain's CDR3 is CASTSGRGGDTQYF. The CDR3 nucleotides are TGTGCCAGTACTAGCGGGAGAGGAGGAGATACGCAGTATTTT.

This chain connects TRBV10-1 to TRBJ1-1; 7 bases agree with TRBD1. This CDR3 contains 15 residues. Germline V gene data show CDR1 as WNHNN and CDR2 as SYGVQD (reference sequence). V lost 0 bases to trimming and J lost 5 bases; unmatched junction nucleotides: 6. In DNA, the CDR3 is TGCGCCAGCAGTGAGTCAAGAGGGGGCAAGACTGAAGCTTTCTTT. This codes for CASSESRGGKTEAFF.

The J gene is TRBJ1-6, the V gene TRBV6-4, with 7 bases lining up with TRBD1. Per the germline V gene, CDR1 is MRHNA and CDR2 is SNTAGT. V trimming: 2 bases; J trimming: 10 bases; junction bases outside the gene matches: 2. The CDR3 contains 13 residues. The CDR3 DNA reads TGTGCCAGCAGTGACGACAGGGAGTCACCCCTCCACTTT. Translating it yields CASSDDRESPLHF.

This clone showed up just a few times. V gene TRBV5-1 combines with J gene TRBJ2-3, with 7 bases that match TRBD2. With 6 bases clipped from V and 5 bases from J, the junction kept 12 bases outside the gene matches. The CDR3 loop spans 15 amino acids. CDR1 SGHRS and CDR2 YFSETQ come from the germline V gene. The DNA for the CDR3 is TGCGCCAGCACGCGTGACAGCGGGATAGGAGATACGCAGTATTTT. Protein product: CASTRDSGIGDTQYF. The variable domain in full, completed from reference TRBV5-1 and TRBJ2-3, reads KAGVTQTPRYLIKTRGQQVTLSCSPISGHRSVSWYQQTPGQGLQFLFEYFSETQRNKGNFPGRFSGRQFSNSRSEMNVSTLELGDSALYLCASTRDSGIGDTQYFGPGTRLTVL.

The rearrangement links TRBV7-9 to TRBJ1-6; TRBD1 agrees at 7 bases. The CDR3 contains 16 residues. Germline assignment: CDR1 SEHNR and CDR2 FQNEAQ (reference sequence). V was clipped by 1 base and J by 6 bases; unmatched bases: 6. The CDR3 reads CASSLVAGTANSPLHF. The CDR3 coding sequence is TGTGCCAGCAGCTTAGTAGCCGGGACAGCTAATTCACCCCTCCACTTT.

The chain employs TRBV19 and TRBJ2-3; D is perhaps TRBD1 (6 bases). The germline CDR1 and CDR2 sequences are LNHDA and SQIVND (reference sequence). Between the trimmed V and J ends, which lost 4 bases and 0 bases, there was a span of 11 bases. The CDR3 covers 15 residues. This CDR3 reads CASSTRTVSTDTQYF. CDR3 coding DNA: TGTGCCAGTAGTACCCGGACAGTAAGCACAGATACGCAGTATTTT.

The chain combines TRBV19 with TRBJ2-7; D not resolved. The CDR3 spans 13 residues. CDR1 is LNHDA, CDR2 SQIVND, per germline (reference sequence). V dropped 1 base and J dropped 3 bases, with 7 bases sitting between them. CDR3 nucleotides: TGTGCCAGTAGTATAGTCCACGGCTACGAGCAGTACTTC. Encoded protein: CASSIVHGYEQYF.

The genes are TRBV5-1 and TRBJ2-1; 13 bases line up with TRBD2. The CDR3 length is 17 residues. Germline values: CDR1 SGHRS, CDR2 YFSETQ. The ends lost 2 bases at V and 7 bases at J; junction bases unmatched: 9. CDR3: CASSLPGLAGVPNEQFF. The CDR3, as DNA: TGCGCCAGCAGCTTACCAGGACTAGCGGGAGTGCCTAATGAGCAGTTCTTC.

This sequence joins TRBV6-1 and TRBJ2-2, with 11 positions matching TRBD2. After removal of 4 bases from V and 6 bases from J, the junction contained 10 bases not matched to a gene. Germline values: CDR1 MNHNS, CDR2 SASEGT. The CDR3 contains 17 residues. The CDR3 sequence is CASSVLIGSGRAGELFF. The CDR3, as DNA: TGTGCCAGCAGTGTACTAATTGGTAGCGGGAGGGCCGGGGAGCTGTTTTTT.

The V gene is TRBV3-1 (or the pseudogene TRBV3-2), the J gene TRBJ2-1, with D possibly matching TRBD2 (5 bases). The CDR3 covers 12 residues. Trimming removed 4 bases at V and 9 bases at J, with 10 bases between. The germline gives CDR1 LGHDT, CDR2 YNNKEL (reference sequence). CDR3: CASSLPGGEQFF. CDR3 coding DNA: TGTGCCAGCAGCCTCCCCGGAGGTGAGCAGTTCTTC.

The chain has TRBV7-9 and TRBJ2-5, with 8 positions matching TRBD1. The CDR3 runs to 15 residues. Germline trimming cut 3 bases from V and 3 bases from J; bases unmatched to any gene: 6. Per germline, CDR1 SEHNR and CDR2 FQNEAQ (reference sequence). CDR3 sequence (DNA): TGTGCCAGCAGCTTTACAGGGGGTAGTAAAGAGACCCAGTACTTC. Translated, it gives CASSFTGGSKETQYF.

The chain joins TRBV30 to TRBJ1-5, with a possible D match to TRBD1 (6 bases). The length of the CDR3 is 12 residues. The V end was cut by 2 bases, the J end by 16 bases, with 18 bases between. Germline V lookup: CDR1 GTSNPN, CDR2 SVGIG (reference sequence). Written as DNA, the CDR3 is TGTGCCTGGAGTCGGCAGGGCACAGGGAAACATTTT. As protein: CAWSRQGTGKHF.

The rearrangement links TRBV15 to TRBJ2-1; TRBD2 might be the D (6 bases). The CDR3 length is 14 residues. CDR1 is LNHNV and CDR2 is YYDKDF in the germline V gene (reference sequence). V gave up 5 bases and J gave up 11 bases, with 19 bases separating them. The CDR3 loop is CATSGLNGLTKQFF. The CDR3 DNA is TGTGCCACCAGCGGACTGAATGGACTAACCAAGCAGTTCTTC.

The rearrangement links TRBV5-1 to TRBJ2-7; 7 bases align to TRBD1. Germline V CDR1 and CDR2: SGHRS, YFSETQ. This CDR3 region has 14 residues. The trim removed 4 bases at V and 7 bases at J, leaving 11 bases unmatched. The CDR3 sequence: CASSAPGQQLEQYF. The CDR3 DNA sequence: TGCGCCAGCAGCGCTCCGGGACAGCAGTTGGAGCAGTACTTC.

This rearrangement joins TRBV29-1 to TRBJ2-3; possibly TRBD2 for D (6 bases). There are 15 residues in the CDR3. Looked up from germline, CDR1 is SQVTM and CDR2 is ANQGSEA. Trimming pared 2 bases from V and 3 bases from J, leaving 15 bases between. The CDR3 sequence: CSVEPGDLGTDTQYF. The CDR3 DNA sequence: TGCAGCGTTGAACCTGGGGACTTGGGGACAGATACGCAGTATTTT.